The clone carrying this TCR beta chain turned up a few times. The sample is drawn from a study of T-cell reconstitution after alpha-beta-depleted transplantation in children. Unique molecular identifiers were incorporated when the TCRbeta library was constructed. Each CDR3 protein is one row after TCRdb ran MiXCR on the PCR reads. The sample lists roughly 500,000 distinct CDR3 sequences, around 20% occurring once. The CDR3 has 14 residues. Germline CDR1 and CDR2: ENHRY and SYGVKD. V was shortened by 2 bases and J by 2 bases, with 10 bases between the two germline ends. The sequencing used PBMCs from the stem cell graft donor, collected from the stem cell graft. The TCR comes from a human donor who donated a stem cell graft to a child with acute lymphoblastic leukemia. J is TRBJ2-7 and V is TRBV10-3; the D is unclear. The CDR3 loop is CAISETAGAYEQYF. The CDR3 DNA is TGTGCCATCAGTGAGACGGCTGGGGCCTACGAGCAGTACTTC.